This T cell receptor (beta chain) was found in a study of blood T cell repertoires in COVID-19. Study-level information: Donors in the United States, Italy and Spain gave samples during acute or convalescent COVID-19.

Original processing methods: Counts of nucleated cells, estimated from reference gene primer amplification, were obtained. Sequencing used immunoSEQ multiplex PCR; TCRdb keeps in-frame clones, though not all of them. That table supplies the V and J calls and clone size; D and trimming were determined from the DNA. Of around 120,000 clones in the sample, around 89% were seen once. The Seattle patients, enrolled during active infection, were followed longitudinally. Unmatched junction bases numbered 1, after V lost 2 bases and J lost 1 base. The CDR3 spans 14 residues. Germline V gene data show CDR1 as KGHSH and CDR2 as LQKENI.

The clonotype originates from a woman in her fifties or sixties with COVID-19, enrolled during active disease. The sample consisted of peripheral blood. The rearrangement links TRBV18 to TRBJ1-2; 7 nucleotides line up with TRBD1. CDR3 amino acids: CASSPGTVNYGYTF. Written as DNA, the CDR3 is TGTGCCAGCTCACCAGGGACAGTTAACTATGGCTACACCTTC. The complete variable domain, with remaining parts taken from reference TRBV18 and TRBJ1-2, reads NAGVMQNPRHLVRRRGQEARLRCSPMKGHSHVYWYRQLPEEGLKFMVYLQKENIIDESGMPKERFSAEFPKEGPSILRIQQVVRGDSAAYFCASSPGTVNYGYTFGSGTRLTVV.